This T cell receptor beta chain is from a study of vaccination effects on CD4 cells after COVID-19. V was pared by 0 bases and J by 4 bases, with 15 bases between. The CDR3 consists of 16 residues. Germline V gene data show CDR1 as ENHRY and CDR2 as SYGVKD. As to this clone: Its antigen remains unknown.

Study-level points and caveats: The vaccine-induced clones of healthy vaccinees included only 1 of 255 that cross-reacted with common cold coronaviruses. Late post-vaccination, clones induced by infection and those induced by vaccine underwent marked clonal contraction.

Antigen-specific CD4+ T cells were expanded with viral peptide pools in the ViraFEST assay before sequencing. The culture ran for roughly ten days, and then CD4+ T cells were isolated. Either the mRNA-1273 or the BNT162b2 vaccine was given to participants as two doses. In the vaccine recipients, nucleocapsid antibodies were negative and there was no prior SARS-CoV-2 infection. Researchers swapped half the medium for IL-2 medium on both days 3 and 7. TCRdb keeps only in-frame clones here, not all; method: immunoSEQ multiplex PCR. The sample has 50,000 to 65,000 clones, around three quarters seen once.

The TCR sequence derives from a human donor who received a COVID-19 vaccine. The chain employs TRBV10-3 and TRBJ2-5, with D hard to call. This specimen consisted of CD4+ T cells from PBMCs cultured with HCoV-229E spike peptides, obtained after COVID-19 vaccination. CDR3 bases: TGTGCCATCAGTGAGTCGAATATCGGTTCCCCAGAGACCCAGTACTTC. It yields the protein CAISESNIGSPETQYF.